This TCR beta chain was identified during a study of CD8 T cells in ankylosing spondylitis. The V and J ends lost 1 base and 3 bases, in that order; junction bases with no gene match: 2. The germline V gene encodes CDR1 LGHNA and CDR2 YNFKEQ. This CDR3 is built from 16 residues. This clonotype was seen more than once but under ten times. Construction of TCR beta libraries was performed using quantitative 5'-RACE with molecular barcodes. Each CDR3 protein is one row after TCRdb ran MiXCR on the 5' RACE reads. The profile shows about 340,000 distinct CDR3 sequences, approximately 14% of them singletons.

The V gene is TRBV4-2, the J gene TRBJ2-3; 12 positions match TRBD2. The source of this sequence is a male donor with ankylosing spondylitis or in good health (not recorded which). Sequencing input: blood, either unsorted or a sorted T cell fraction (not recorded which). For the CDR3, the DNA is TGTGCCAGCAGCCAAGCCGGGACTAGCGGGACAGATACGCAGTATTTT. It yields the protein CASSQAGTSGTDTQYF.